This T cell receptor (beta chain) originates from a study of regulatory T cells in long-lasting Graves disease. This clonotype was seen ten or more times. Construction of the TCR beta libraries employed iRepertoire HTBI primers in conjunction with Arm-PCR of CDR3 regions. One entry per CDR3 protein results from TCRdb running MiXCR on the multiplex PCR reads. The repertoire consists of around 230,000 distinct CDR3 sequences, with 15% to 20% occurring once and the leading ten covering roughly a fifth. Looked up from germline, CDR1 is KGHDR and CDR2 is SFDVKD. The trim removed 4 bases at V and 8 bases at J, leaving 18 bases unmatched. The CDR3 has 18 residues. Time point denoted: newly diagnosed GD, antithyroid drugs for less than 3 months. There was RNA extracted from PBMCs, and the TCR library was made from it.

This material consisted of peripheral blood mononuclear cells (PBMCs), taken at new diagnosis, from a patient treated with antithyroid drugs. This sequence originates from a female donor with Graves disease. The rearrangement uses TRBV24-1 and TRBJ2-1; the match to TRBD2 covers 8 bases. CDR3 region: CATSDRTGREGPRHEQFF. CDR3 nucleotides: TGTGCCACCAGTGACCGGACTGGACGGGAGGGCCCCCGGCATGAGCAGTTCTTC.